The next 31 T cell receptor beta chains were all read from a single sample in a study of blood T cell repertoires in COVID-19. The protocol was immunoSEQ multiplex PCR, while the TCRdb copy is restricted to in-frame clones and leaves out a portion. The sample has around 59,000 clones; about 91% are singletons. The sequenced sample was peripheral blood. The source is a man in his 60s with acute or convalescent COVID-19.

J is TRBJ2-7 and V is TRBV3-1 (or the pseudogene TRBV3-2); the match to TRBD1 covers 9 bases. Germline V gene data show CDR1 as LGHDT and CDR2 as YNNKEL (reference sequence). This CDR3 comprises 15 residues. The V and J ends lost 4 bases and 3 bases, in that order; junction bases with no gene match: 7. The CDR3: CASSPRTGAYYEQYF. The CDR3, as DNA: TGTGCCAGCAGCCCGAGGACAGGGGCCTACTACGAGCAGTACTTC.

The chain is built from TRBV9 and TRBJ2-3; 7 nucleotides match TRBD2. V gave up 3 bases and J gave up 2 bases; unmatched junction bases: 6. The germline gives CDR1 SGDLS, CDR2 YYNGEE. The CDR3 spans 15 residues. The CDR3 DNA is TGTGCCAGCAGCGCTTCTAGCGGTACCACAGATACGCAGTATTTT. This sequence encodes CASSASSGTTDTQYF. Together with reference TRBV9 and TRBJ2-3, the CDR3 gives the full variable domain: DSGVTQTPKHLITATGQRVTLRCSPRSGDLSVYWYQQSLDQGLQFLIQYYNGEERAKGNILERFSAQQFPDLHSELNLSSLELGDSALYFCASSASSGTTDTQYFGPGTRLTVL.

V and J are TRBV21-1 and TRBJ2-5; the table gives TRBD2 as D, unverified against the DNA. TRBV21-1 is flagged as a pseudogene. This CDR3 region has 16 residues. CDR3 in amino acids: CARPLAGGPPGETQYF. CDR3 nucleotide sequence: TGTGCCCGCCCCCTAGCGGGAGGGCCCCCCGGAGAGACCCAGTACTTC.

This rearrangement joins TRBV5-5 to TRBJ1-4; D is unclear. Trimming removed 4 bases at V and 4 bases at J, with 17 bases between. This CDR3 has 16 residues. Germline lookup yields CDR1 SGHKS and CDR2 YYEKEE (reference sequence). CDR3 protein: CASSPELHSGNEKLFF. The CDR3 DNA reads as TGTGCCAGCAGCCCCGAACTTCACAGCGGTAATGAAAAACTGTTTTTT.

CDR3 DNA sequence: TGCGCCAGCAGCGGCGGACCGGGACAGTCATCCGAGCAGTTCTTC. It codes for CASSGGPGQSSEQFF. This chain joins TRBV5-1 and TRBJ2-1; 7 bases line up with TRBD1. Trimming removed 4 bases from V and 10 bases from J; junction bases left unmatched: 14. The CDR3 is 15 residues long. Germline-derived CDR1 and CDR2 are SGHRS and YFSETQ. Drawing the rest from reference TRBV5-1 and TRBJ2-1, the complete variable domain is KAGVTQTPRYLIKTRGQQVTLSCSPISGHRSVSWYQQTPGQGLQFLFEYFSETQRNKGNFPGRFSGRQFSNSRSEMNVSTLELGDSALYLCASSGGPGQSSEQFFGPGTRLTVL.

CDR3: CATSSPLAATNNEQFF. As DNA, the CDR3 is TGTGCCACCAGCAGTCCACTAGCGGCTACCAACAATGAGCAGTTCTTC. This rearrangement joins TRBV15 to TRBJ2-1; 8 bases map to TRBD2. The CDR3 extends over 16 amino acids. With V trimmed by 3 bases and J by 5 bases, 9 bases remained unmatched. Germline assignment: CDR1 LNHNV and CDR2 YYDKDF (reference sequence).

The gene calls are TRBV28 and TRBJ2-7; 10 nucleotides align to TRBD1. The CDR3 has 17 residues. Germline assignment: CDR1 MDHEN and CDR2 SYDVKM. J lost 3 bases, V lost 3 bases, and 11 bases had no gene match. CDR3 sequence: CASSLLPGQGNLYEQYF. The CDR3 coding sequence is TGTGCCAGCAGTTTGTTACCGGGACAGGGGAACCTCTACGAGCAGTACTTC.

This CDR3 reads CASSLLDRITGELFF. In DNA, the CDR3 is TGTGCCAGCTCACTACTTGACAGGATCACCGGGGAGCTGTTTTTT. The V gene is TRBV18, the J gene TRBJ2-2, with a weak D call TRBD1 (6 bases). The CDR3 runs to 15 residues. Germline CDR1 is KGHSH and CDR2 is LQKENI. V lost 4 bases and J lost 4, with 13 bases in between.

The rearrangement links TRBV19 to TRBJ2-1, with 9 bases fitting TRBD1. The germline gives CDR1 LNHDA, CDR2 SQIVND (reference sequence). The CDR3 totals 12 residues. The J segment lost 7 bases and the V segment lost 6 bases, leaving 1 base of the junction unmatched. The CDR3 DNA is TGTGCCAGTAGGACAGGGGGGAATGAGCAGTTCTTC. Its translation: CASRTGGNEQFF.

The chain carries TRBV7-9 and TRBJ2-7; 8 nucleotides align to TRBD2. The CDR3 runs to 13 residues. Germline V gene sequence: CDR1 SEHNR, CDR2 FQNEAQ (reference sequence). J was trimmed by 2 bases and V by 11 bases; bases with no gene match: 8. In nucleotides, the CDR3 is TGTGCCGTCTCTGGGCGGGGGGCCTACGAGCAGTACTTC. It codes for CAVSGRGAYEQYF.

CDR3 nucleotide sequence: TGTGCCAGCAGTTTAGCCCGGGGGAATTCACCCCTCCACTTT. It encodes CASSLARGNSPLHF. The chain uses TRBV28 and TRBJ1-6, with D tentatively TRBD1 (5 bases). The CDR3 runs to 14 residues. CDR1 and CDR2 from the germline V gene are MDHEN and SYDVKM. Trimming shortened V by 2 bases and J by 7 bases, and 9 bases separated the two germline ends.

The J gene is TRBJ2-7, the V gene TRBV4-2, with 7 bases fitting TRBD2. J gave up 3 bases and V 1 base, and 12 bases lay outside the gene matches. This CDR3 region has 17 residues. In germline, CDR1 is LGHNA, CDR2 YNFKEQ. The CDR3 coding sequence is TGTGCCAGCAGCCAAGTGAGGTCGGCTAGCGGCTTCTACGAGCAGTACTTC. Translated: CASSQVRSASGFYEQYF.

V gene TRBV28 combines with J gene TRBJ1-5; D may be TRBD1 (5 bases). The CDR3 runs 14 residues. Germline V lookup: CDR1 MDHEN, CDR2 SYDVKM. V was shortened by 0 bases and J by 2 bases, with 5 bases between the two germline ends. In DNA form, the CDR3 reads TGTGCCAGCAGTTTATGGACAGGCAATCAGCCCCAGCATTTT. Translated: CASSLWTGNQPQHF.

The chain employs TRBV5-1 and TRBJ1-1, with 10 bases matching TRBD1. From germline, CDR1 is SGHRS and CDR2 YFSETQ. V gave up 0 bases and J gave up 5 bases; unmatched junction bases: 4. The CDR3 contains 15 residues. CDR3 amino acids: CASSLGQGAYTEAFF. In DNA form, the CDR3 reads TGCGCCAGCAGCTTGGGACAGGGGGCTTATACTGAAGCTTTCTTT. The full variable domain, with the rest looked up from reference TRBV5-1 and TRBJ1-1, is KAGVTQTPRYLIKTRGQQVTLSCSPISGHRSVSWYQQTPGQGLQFLFEYFSETQRNKGNFPGRFSGRQFSNSRSEMNVSTLELGDSALYLCASSLGQGAYTEAFFGQGTRLTVV.

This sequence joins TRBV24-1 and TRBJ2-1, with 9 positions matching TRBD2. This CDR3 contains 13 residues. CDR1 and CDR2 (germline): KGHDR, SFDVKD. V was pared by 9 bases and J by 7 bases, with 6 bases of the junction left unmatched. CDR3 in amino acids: CATGIAGENEQFF. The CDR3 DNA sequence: TGTGCCACCGGGATAGCGGGAGAGAATGAGCAGTTCTTC.

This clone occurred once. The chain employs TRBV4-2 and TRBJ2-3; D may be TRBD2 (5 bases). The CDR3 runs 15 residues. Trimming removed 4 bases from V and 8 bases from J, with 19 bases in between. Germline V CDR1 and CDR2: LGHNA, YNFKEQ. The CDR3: CASSRSSRSEGTQYF. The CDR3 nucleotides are TGTGCCAGCAGCCGATCTAGCCGCTCTGAGGGTACGCAGTATTTT.

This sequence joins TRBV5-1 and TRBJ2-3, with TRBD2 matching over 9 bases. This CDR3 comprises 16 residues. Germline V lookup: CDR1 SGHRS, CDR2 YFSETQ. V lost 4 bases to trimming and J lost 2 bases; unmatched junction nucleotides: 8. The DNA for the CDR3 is TGCGCCAGCAGCCCAATTAGCGGGAGCACCACAGATACGCAGTATTTT. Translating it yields CASSPISGSTTDTQYF.

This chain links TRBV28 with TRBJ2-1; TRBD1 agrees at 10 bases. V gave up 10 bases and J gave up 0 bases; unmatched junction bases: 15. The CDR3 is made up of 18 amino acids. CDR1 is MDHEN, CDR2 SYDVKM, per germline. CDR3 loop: CATLDRGNNWSSYNEQFF. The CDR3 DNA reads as TGTGCCACCCTGGACAGGGGGAACAATTGGAGCTCCTACAATGAGCAGTTCTTC. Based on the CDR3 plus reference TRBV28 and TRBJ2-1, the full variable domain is DVKVTQSSRYLVKRTGEKVFLECVQDMDHENMFWYRQDPGLGLRLIYFSYDVKMKEKGDIPEGYSVSREKKERFSLILESASTNQTSMYLCATLDRGNNWSSYNEQFFGPGTRLTVL.

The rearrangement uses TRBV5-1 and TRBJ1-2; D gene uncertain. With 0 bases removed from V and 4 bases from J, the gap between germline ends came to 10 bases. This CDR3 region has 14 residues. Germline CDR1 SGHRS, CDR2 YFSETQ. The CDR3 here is CASSLGQSGYGYTF. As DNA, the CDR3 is TGCGCCAGCAGCTTGGGGCAAAGTGGCTATGGCTACACCTTC.

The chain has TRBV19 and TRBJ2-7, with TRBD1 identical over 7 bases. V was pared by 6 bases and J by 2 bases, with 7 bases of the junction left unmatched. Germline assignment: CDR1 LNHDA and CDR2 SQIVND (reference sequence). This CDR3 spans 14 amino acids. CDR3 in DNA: TGTGCCAGTAGCCCCATTGGACAGGCCTACGAGCAGTACTTC. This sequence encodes CASSPIGQAYEQYF.

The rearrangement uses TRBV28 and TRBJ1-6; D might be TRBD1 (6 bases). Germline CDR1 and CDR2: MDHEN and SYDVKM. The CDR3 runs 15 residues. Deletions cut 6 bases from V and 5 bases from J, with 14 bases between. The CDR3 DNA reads TGTGCCAGCAGGCTTGGACAGTTCAATAATTCACCCCTCCACTTT. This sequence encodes CASRLGQFNNSPLHF.

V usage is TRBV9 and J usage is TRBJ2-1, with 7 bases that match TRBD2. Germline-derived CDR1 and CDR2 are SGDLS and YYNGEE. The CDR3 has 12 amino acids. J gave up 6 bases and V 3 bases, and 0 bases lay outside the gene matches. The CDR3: CASSGLANEQFF. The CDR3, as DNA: TGTGCCAGCAGCGGACTAGCCAATGAGCAGTTCTTC.

CDR3 coding DNA: TGTGCCAGCAGTTTCCGGGACTGGGGAAACACCATATATTTT. Residues: CASSFRDWGNTIYF. The genes are TRBV28 and TRBJ1-3; TRBD1 might be the D (5 bases). V was cut by 3 bases and J by 4 bases, with 10 bases left in between. CDR1 is MDHEN and CDR2 is SYDVKM in the germline V gene. The CDR3 is 14 amino acids.

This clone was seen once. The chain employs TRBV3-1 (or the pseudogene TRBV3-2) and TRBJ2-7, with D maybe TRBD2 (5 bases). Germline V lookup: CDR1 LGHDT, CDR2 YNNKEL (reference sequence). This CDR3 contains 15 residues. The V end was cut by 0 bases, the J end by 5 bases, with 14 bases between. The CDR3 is CASSQDRVARNEQYF. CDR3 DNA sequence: TGTGCCAGCAGCCAAGATCGGGTAGCGAGGAACGAGCAGTACTTC.

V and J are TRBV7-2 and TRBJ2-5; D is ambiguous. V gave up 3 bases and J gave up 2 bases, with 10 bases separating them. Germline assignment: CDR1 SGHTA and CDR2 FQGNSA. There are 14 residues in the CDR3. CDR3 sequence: CASSFRQVQETQYF. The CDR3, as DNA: TGTGCCAGCAGCTTCCGACAAGTTCAAGAGACCCAGTACTTC.

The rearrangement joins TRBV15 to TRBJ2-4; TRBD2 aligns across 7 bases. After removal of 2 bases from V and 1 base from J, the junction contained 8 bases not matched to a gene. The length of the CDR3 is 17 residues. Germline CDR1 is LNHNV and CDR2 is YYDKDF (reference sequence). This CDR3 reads CATSRSLSGAAKNIQYF. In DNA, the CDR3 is TGTGCCACCAGCAGATCGTTGAGCGGGGCGGCCAAAAACATTCAGTACTTC.

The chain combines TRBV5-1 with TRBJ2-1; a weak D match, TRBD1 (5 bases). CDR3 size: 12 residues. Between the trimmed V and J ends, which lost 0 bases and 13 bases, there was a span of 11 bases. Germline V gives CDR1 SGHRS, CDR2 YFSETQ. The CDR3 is CASSLEGAEQFF. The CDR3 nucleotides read TGCGCCAGCAGCTTGGAAGGGGCCGAACAGTTCTTC.

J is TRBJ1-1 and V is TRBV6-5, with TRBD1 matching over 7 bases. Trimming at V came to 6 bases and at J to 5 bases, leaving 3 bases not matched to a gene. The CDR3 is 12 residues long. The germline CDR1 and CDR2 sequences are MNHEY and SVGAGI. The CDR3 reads CASRRGLTEAFF. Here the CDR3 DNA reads TGTGCCAGCAGGAGGGGGCTTACTGAAGCTTTCTTT.

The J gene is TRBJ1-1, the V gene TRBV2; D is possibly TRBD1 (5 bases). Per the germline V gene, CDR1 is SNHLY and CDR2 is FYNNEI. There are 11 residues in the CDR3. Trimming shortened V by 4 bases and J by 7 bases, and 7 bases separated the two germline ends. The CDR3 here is CASSVGVEAFF. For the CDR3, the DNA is TGTGCCAGCAGTGTAGGGGTTGAAGCTTTCTTT. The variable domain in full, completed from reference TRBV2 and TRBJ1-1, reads EPEVTQTPSHQVTQMGQEVILRCVPISNHLYFYWYRQILGQKVEFLVSFYNNEISEKSEIFDDQFSVERPDGSNFTLKIRSTKLEDSAMYFCASSVGVEAFFGQGTRLTVV.

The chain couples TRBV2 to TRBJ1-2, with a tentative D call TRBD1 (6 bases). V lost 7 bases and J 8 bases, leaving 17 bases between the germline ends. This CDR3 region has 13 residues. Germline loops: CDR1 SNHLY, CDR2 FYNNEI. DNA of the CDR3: TGTGCCAGCATTGAGGACAGTGGCAGAGGCTACACCTTC. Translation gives CASIEDSGRGYTF.

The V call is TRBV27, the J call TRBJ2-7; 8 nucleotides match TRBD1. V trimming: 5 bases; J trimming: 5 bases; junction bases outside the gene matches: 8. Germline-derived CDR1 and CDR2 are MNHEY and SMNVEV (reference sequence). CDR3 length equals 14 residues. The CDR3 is CASSPRQGWDEQYF. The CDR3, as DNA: TGTGCCAGCAGTCCGAGACAGGGGTGGGACGAGCAGTACTTC.